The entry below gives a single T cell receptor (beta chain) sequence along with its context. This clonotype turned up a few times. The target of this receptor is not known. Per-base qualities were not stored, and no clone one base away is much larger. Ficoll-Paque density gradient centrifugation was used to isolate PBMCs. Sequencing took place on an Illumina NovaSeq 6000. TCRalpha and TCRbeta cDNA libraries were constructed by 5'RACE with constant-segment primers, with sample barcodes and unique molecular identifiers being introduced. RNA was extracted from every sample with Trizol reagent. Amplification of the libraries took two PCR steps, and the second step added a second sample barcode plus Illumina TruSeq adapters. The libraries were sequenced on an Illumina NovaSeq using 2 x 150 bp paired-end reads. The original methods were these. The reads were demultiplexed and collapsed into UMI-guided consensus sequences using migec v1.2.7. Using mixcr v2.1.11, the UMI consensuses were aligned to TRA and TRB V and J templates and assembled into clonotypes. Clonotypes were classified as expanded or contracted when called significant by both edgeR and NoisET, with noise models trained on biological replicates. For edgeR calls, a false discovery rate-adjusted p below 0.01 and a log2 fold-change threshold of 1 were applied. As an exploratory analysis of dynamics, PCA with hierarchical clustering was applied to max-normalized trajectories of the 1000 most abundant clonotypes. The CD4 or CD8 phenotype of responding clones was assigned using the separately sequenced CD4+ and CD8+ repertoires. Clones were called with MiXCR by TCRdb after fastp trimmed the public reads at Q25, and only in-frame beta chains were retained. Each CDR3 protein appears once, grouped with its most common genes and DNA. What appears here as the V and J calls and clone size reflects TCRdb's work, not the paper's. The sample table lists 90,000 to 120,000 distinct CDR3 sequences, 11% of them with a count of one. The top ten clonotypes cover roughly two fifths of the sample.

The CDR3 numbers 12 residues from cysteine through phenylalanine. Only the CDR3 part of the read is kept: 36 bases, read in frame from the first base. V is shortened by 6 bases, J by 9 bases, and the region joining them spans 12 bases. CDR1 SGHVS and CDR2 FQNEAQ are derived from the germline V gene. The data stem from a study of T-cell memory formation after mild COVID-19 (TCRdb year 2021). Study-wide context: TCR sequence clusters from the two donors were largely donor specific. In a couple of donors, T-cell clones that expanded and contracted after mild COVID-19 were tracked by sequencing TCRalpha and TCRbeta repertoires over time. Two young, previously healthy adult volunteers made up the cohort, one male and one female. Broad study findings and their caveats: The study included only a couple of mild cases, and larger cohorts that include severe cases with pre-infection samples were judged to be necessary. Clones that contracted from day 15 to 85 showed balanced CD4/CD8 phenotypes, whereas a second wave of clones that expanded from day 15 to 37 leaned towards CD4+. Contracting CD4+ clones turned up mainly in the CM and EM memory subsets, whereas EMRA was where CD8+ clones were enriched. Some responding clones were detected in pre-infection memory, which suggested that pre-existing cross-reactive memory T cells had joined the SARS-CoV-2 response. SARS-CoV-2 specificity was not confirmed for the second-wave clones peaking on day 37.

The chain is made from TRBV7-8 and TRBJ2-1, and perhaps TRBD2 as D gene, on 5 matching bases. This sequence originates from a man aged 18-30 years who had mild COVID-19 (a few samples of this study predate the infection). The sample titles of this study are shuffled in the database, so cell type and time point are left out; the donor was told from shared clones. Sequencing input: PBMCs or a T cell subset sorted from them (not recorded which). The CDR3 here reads CASRGLPAEQFF. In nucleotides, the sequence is TGTGCCAGCAGAGGACTGCCTGCTGAGCAGTTCTTC.